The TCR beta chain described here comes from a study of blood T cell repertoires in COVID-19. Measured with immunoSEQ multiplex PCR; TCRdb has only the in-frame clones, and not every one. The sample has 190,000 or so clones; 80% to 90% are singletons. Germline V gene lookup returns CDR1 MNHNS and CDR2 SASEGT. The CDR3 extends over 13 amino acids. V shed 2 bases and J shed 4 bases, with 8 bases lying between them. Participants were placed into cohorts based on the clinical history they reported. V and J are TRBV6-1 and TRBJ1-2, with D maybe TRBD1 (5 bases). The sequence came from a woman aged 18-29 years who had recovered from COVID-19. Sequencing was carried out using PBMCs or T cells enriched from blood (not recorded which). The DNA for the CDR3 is TGTGCCAGCAGTGAACAGGGAAGCTATGGCTACACCTTC. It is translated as CASSEQGSYGYTF.